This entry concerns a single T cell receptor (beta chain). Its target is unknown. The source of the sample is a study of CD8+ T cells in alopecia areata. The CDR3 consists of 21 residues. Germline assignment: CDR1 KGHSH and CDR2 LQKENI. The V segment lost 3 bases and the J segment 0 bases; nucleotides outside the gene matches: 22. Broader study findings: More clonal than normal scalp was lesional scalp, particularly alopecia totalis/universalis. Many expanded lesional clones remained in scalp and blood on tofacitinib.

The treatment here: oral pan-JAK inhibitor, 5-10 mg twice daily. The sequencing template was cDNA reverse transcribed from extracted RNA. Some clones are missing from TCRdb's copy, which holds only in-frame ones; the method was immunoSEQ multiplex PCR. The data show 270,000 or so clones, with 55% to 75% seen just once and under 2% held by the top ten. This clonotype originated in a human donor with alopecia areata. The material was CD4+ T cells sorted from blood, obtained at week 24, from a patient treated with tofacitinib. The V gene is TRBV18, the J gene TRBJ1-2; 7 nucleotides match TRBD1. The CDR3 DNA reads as TGTGCCAGCTCACCCCCTATTTGGACAGGTGGAGTTGATTTAGCTAACTATGGCTACACCTTC. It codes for CASSPPIWTGGVDLANYGYTF.